The rows below give T cell receptor beta chains drawn from one sample of a study of regulatory T cells in long-lasting Graves disease. Each CDR3 protein is one row after TCRdb ran MiXCR on the multiplex PCR reads. In the table there are 200,000 to 300,000 distinct CDR3 sequences, 20% of which are singletons. Sequences were derived from peripheral blood mononuclear cells (PBMCs), sampled at new diagnosis, from a patient treated with antithyroid drugs. These receptors all stem from a female donor with Graves disease. CDR3s include the opening cysteine and the closing phenylalanine or tryptophan. The order of the fields is clone size, D gene, V gene, J gene, CDR3 DNA, CDR3 protein. D genes are given only for firm matches. Only some rows state a clone size, as once, few, many or a class for expanded clones.

>-|-|TRBV29-1|TRBJ2-2
TGCAGCGTTAACACCGGGGAGCTGTTTTTT
CSVNTGELFF
>-|TRBD1|TRBV29-1|TRBJ1-2
TGCAGCACAACAGGGGCCGGCTACACCTTC
CSTTGAGYTF
>many|-|TRBV6-1|TRBJ2-1
TGTGCCAGCAGCGAGACCTACAATGAGCAGTTCTTC
CASSETYNEQFF
>-|-|TRBV6-1|TRBJ1-6
TGTGCCAGCAGTCCCCGGGGGCCCCATAATTCACCCCTCCACTTT
CASSPRGPHNSPLHF
>many|TRBD1|TRBV18|TRBJ2-7
TGTGCCAGCTCATTGGGACAGGGTGGTCAGTACGAGCAGTACTTC
CASSLGQGGQYEQYF
>many|-|TRBV5-6|TRBJ2-3
TGTGCCAGCAGCCCGAAAGCTCGAGATACGCAGTATTTT
CASSPKARDTQYF
>many|TRBD2|TRBV7-9|TRBJ2-7
TGTGCCAGCAGCTTACCCGGACGGGCTAGCGGGAGTCAAGACGAGCAGTACTTC
CASSLPGRASGSQDEQYF
>few|-|TRBV19|TRBJ2-1
TGTGCCACCACTCTAGGACATACAATGACGGGGTACAATGAGCAGTTCTTC
CATTLGHTMTGYNEQFF
>-|-|TRBV9|TRBJ1-3
TGTGCCAGCAGCGTAGGAGCCGGCTCCGGAAACACCATATATTTT
CASSVGAGSGNTIYF
>-|TRBD2|TRBV7-2|TRBJ2-3
TGTGCCAGCAGCAGAACACCGGGACTAGCGGGAGTGGCTAGTACAGATACGCAGTATTTT
CASSRTPGLAGVASTDTQYF
>many|TRBD1|TRBV5-6|TRBJ1-2
TGTGCCAGCAGCTTGTTAAACAGGGGCCAAAAGGCCTATGGCTACACCTTC
CASSLLNRGQKAYGYTF
>many|-|TRBV3-1|TRBJ1-2
TGTGCCAGCAGCCAAGATCGGGGTGAAGGCTACACCTTC
CASSQDRGEGYTF
>many|TRBD2|TRBV6-5|TRBJ2-5
TGTGCCAGCAGTTACCGGGCTAGCGGGGCGGCAACCCAGTACTTC
CASSYRASGAATQYF
>many|-|TRBV5-1|TRBJ1-2
TGCGCCAGCAGGACCGGGACAACTACCTATGGCTACACCTTC
CASRTGTTTYGYTF
>-|TRBD2|TRBV11-1|TRBJ2-1
TGTGCCAGCAGCTTAGGCGGTATGCGGGAGGGTCGGCCCTACAATGAGCAGTTCTTC
CASSLGGMREGRPYNEQFF
>many|-|TRBV15|TRBJ2-5
TGTGCCACCACCCTCTCCGGGGTTTCATTGGAGACCCAGTACTTC
CATTLSGVSLETQYF
>many|-|TRBV2|TRBJ2-7
TGTGCCAGCAGTACCGGACCGCAGTACTTC
CASSTGPQYF
>-|TRBD2|TRBV28|TRBJ2-7
TGTGCCAGCAGTGAAACTAGCGGGTATTACTTC
CASSETSGYYF
>many|-|TRBV11-2|TRBJ2-7
TGTGCCAGCACCATCTCTCTTGGCGCCTCCTACGAGCAGTACTTC
CASTISLGASYEQYF
>many|-|TRBV28|TRBJ2-7
TGTGCCAGCAGTTTGGCATGGGGGAGGCCCACTTACGAGCAGTACTTC
CASSLAWGRPTYEQYF
>-|-|TRBV12-3/TRBV12-4|TRBJ1-5
TGTGCCAGCAGTTTGGACGTTAGCAATCATCCCCAGCATTTT
CASSLDVSNHPQHF
>few|-|TRBV6-4|TRBJ1-4
TGTGCCAGCAAAACAACTAATGAAAAACTGTTTTTT
CASKTTNEKLFF
>few|TRBD2|TRBV19|TRBJ2-7
TGTGCCAGTAGTAACTTAGGGACTAGCGGGAGAACGAAGCAGTACTTC
CASSNLGTSGRTKQYF
>many|-|TRBV7-2|TRBJ2-1
TGTGCCAGCAGCCTCCGGGACACCCCCTACAATGAGCAGTTCTTC
CASSLRDTPYNEQFF
>few|TRBD1|TRBV19|TRBJ1-5
TGTGCCAGTAGTATGACAGGGACCCAGCATTTT
CASSMTGTQHF
>many|TRBD1|TRBV7-2|TRBJ2-3
TGTGCCAGCAGCTCAAGGCGTGGACAGGGGCCAGATACGCAGTATTTT
CASSSRRGQGPDTQYF
>many|TRBD1|TRBV7-6|TRBJ1-4
TGTGCCAGCAGCTTATACTCAGTAAGGGACAGTAATGAAAAACTGTTTTTT
CASSLYSVRDSNEKLFF
>many|TRBD1|TRBV6-1|TRBJ1-5
TGTGCCAGCAGTGGATCGAAGGGGGCCGGTCAGCCCCAGCATTTT
CASSGSKGAGQPQHF
>many|TRBD1|TRBV28|TRBJ2-7
TGTGCCAGCAGTCCCGGACAGGGACCATCGCTTCTCTCCTACGAGCAGTACTTC
CASSPGQGPSLLSYEQYF
>many|-|TRBV12-3/TRBV12-4|TRBJ1-3
TGTGCCAGCAGTTTGGGGTGGGGAAACACCATATATTTT
CASSLGWGNTIYF
>many|-|TRBV6-2/TRBV6-3|TRBJ2-3
TGTGCCAGCATCAGTGGGGGATACACAGATACGCAGTATTTT
CASISGGYTDTQYF
>many|-|TRBV24-1|TRBJ2-7
TGTGCCACAGCTGGGACACCAACCTACGAGCAGTACTTC
CATAGTPTYEQYF
>-|TRBD2|TRBV7-8|TRBJ2-1
TGTGCCAGCAGCCCCCGGACTAGCGGGGGGGCATATGAGCAGTTCTTC
CASSPRTSGGAYEQFF
>many|TRBD2|TRBV4-3|TRBJ2-2
TGCGCCAGCAGCCAGACTAGCGGGAGCACCGGGGAGCTGTTTTTT
CASSQTSGSTGELFF
>many|-|TRBV6-2/TRBV6-3|TRBJ2-1
TGTGCCAGCAGTTATCTTACCAGTAGGAATGAGCAGTTCTTC
CASSYLTSRNEQFF
>-|-|TRBV5-1|TRBJ2-3
TGCGCCAGCAGCTCTGGACAGCCCACTAGCACAGATACGCAGTATTTT
CASSSGQPTSTDTQYF
>many|-|TRBV19|TRBJ2-5
TGTGCCGTTGGCGCGGGGTGGCAAGAGACCCAGTACTTC
CAVGAGWQETQYF
>many|TRBD2|TRBV20-1|TRBJ2-1
TGCAGTGCTAGAGGGGGGACTAGCGGGGGGGCCAATGAGCAGTTCTTC
CSARGGTSGGANEQFF
>-|-|TRBV10-3|TRBJ2-7
TGTGCCATCAGTGGAGCCCGGGACGGGAAATACGAGCAGTACTTC
CAISGARDGKYEQYF
>-|-|TRBV20-1|TRBJ1-2
TGCAGTGCTGGTAGGGACGGTGACTATGGCTACACCTTC
CSAGRDGDYGYTF
>many|-|TRBV7-2|TRBJ2-2
TGTGCCAGCAGCTTAGCCGGAGGAGGCACCGGGGAGCTGTTTTTT
CASSLAGGGTGELFF
>-|TRBD1|TRBV6-2/TRBV6-3|TRBJ1-2
TGTGCCAGCAGTTACTGGGGACAGGAATATGAGGCGTCGGGCTACACCTTC
CASSYWGQEYEASGYTF